The TCR beta chain described here comes from a study of regulatory T cells in long-lasting Graves disease. Time point given: newly diagnosed GD, antithyroid drugs for less than 3 months. PBMC-extracted RNA yielded the TCR library. General study results and limits: Patients with persistent disease shared 2,500 to 3,500 public clonotypes, outpacing the approximately 920 shared by new patients. Persistent Graves' patients possessed reduced TCR diversity relative to recently diagnosed ones.

With iRepertoire HTBI primers and Arm-PCR of CDR3 regions, TCR beta libraries were built. TCRdb used MiXCR to reprocess the multiplex PCR reads, holding one entry per CDR3 protein. The table has a few hundred thousand distinct CDR3 sequences, approximately 10% seen once. This clonotype was detected ten times or more. Its antigen is unidentified. This CDR3 region has 15 residues. V lost 2 bases and J lost 4, with 14 bases in between. Germline V gene lookup returns CDR1 MNHEY and CDR2 SVGAGI. The same data also contributed to another study, on T cells in Graves' hyperthyroidism and ophthalmopathy. That work contributes: The study based diagnoses on clinical symptoms, serum thyroxine and TRAb, thyroid ultrasound and orbital computed tomography. The HTBI primer set was used in a first-round RT-PCR of the TCR CDR3.

The TCR comes from a woman aged 18 to 35 with Graves disease. The sequences come from peripheral blood mononuclear cells (PBMCs), collected at new diagnosis, from a patient treated with antithyroid drugs. The chain uses TRBV6-5 and TRBJ1-1; tentative D call: TRBD1 (6 bases). CDR3 bases: TGTGCCAGCAGTTACGTCGGGGGGGCGGCCACTGAAGCTTTCTTT. Translating it yields CASSYVGGAATEAFF.